These T cell receptor beta chains were read from a single sample in a study of shared clonotypes between healthy human individuals. The data were produced by immunoSEQ multiplex PCR, yet TCRdb's version contains in-frame clones alone and is incomplete. This table has 2.3 million or so clones, 85% to 95% appearing once. What was sequenced was naive CD4+ T cells from PBMCs. These receptors came from a man younger than 30 in good health. Some clones in this sample may be carry-over from other donors' samples. Both conserved end residues are part of each CDR3. The D gene is left open where the match is weak. Clone size is not always given. Where it is, it says once, few, many or a class for expanded clones.

j_gene: TRBJ2-7; v_gene: TRBV18; abundance: .; d_gene: .; CDR3nt: TGTGCCAGCTCACCGGGGACGGACGAGCAGTACTTC; CDR3aa: CASSPGTDEQYF
j_gene: TRBJ2-7; v_gene: TRBV27; abundance: .; d_gene: TRBD2; CDR3nt: TGTGCCAGCCAACCGGGACTAGCGGACGAGCAGTACTTC; CDR3aa: CASQPGLADEQYF
j_gene: TRBJ1-1; v_gene: TRBV2; abundance: .; d_gene: TRBD1; CDR3nt: TGTGCCAGCAGTCCCAGGGACAGGGTTGCCACTGAAGCTTTCTTT; CDR3aa: CASSPRDRVATEAFF
j_gene: TRBJ2-5; v_gene: TRBV16; abundance: once; d_gene: .; CDR3nt: TGTGCCAGCAGCCAAACCCACCCAGGGGAGACCCAGTACTTC; CDR3aa: CASSQTHPGETQYF
j_gene: TRBJ2-2; v_gene: TRBV6-5; abundance: .; d_gene: .; CDR3nt: TGTGCCAGCAGTAAAGGGAAAGCGAACACCGGGGAGCTGTTTTTT; CDR3aa: CASSKGKANTGELFF
j_gene: TRBJ2-7; v_gene: TRBV18; abundance: .; d_gene: .; CDR3nt: TGTGCCAGCTCCCGCGCGGATACCTACGAGCAGTACTTC; CDR3aa: CASSRADTYEQYF
j_gene: TRBJ2-7; v_gene: TRBV7-2; abundance: .; d_gene: .; CDR3nt: TGTGCCAGCAGCTTATCCCAGACAGCATACGAGCAGTACTTC; CDR3aa: CASSLSQTAYEQYF
j_gene: TRBJ2-7; v_gene: TRBV9; abundance: .; d_gene: .; CDR3nt: TGTGCCAGCATCAAGCCCCAGGAGTACTTC; CDR3aa: CASIKPQEYF
j_gene: TRBJ2-1; v_gene: TRBV9; abundance: .; d_gene: .; CDR3nt: TGTGCCAGCAGCGTATTGTCGGGAGACTACAATGAGCAGTTCTTC; CDR3aa: CASSVLSGDYNEQFF
j_gene: TRBJ2-5; v_gene: TRBV7-3; abundance: .; d_gene: .; CDR3nt: TGTGCCAGCAGCTTAACCGGGACCATCCAAGAGACCCAGTACTTC; CDR3aa: CASSLTGTIQETQYF
j_gene: TRBJ1-4; v_gene: TRBV19; abundance: .; d_gene: TRBD1; CDR3nt: TGTGCCAGTAGTAGTGGAGGCAGGGGGCTGTCTAATGAAAAACTGTTTTTT; CDR3aa: CASSSGGRGLSNEKLFF
j_gene: TRBJ2-3; v_gene: TRBV28; abundance: .; d_gene: TRBD2; CDR3nt: TGTGCCAGCAGCCTTAGCGGGCGTAGCACAGATACGCAGTATTTT; CDR3aa: CASSLSGRSTDTQYF
j_gene: TRBJ2-3; v_gene: TRBV5-6; abundance: .; d_gene: TRBD2; CDR3nt: TGTGCCAGCAGCTTGCCTGCGGGGGGCACAGATACGCAGTATTTT; CDR3aa: CASSLPAGGTDTQYF
j_gene: TRBJ2-1; v_gene: TRBV28; abundance: .; d_gene: TRBD1; CDR3nt: TGTGCCAGCAGTTTATCGGGACAGGGGAGGAATGAGCAGTTCTTC; CDR3aa: CASSLSGQGRNEQFF
j_gene: TRBJ1-1; v_gene: TRBV7-8; abundance: once; d_gene: .; CDR3nt: TGTGCCAGCAGCTTAATTGGGGGCACTGAAGCTTTCTTT; CDR3aa: CASSLIGGTEAFF
j_gene: TRBJ2-7; v_gene: TRBV10-3; abundance: .; d_gene: .; CDR3nt: TGTGCCGTACGGGGGGCAAGCCAGCCGTCCAACTCCTACGAGCAGTACTTC; CDR3aa: CAVRGASQPSNSYEQYF
j_gene: TRBJ2-5; v_gene: TRBV7-2; abundance: .; d_gene: .; CDR3nt: TGTGCCAGCAGCTTAGTGCCGGGAATGGAGACCCAGTACTTC; CDR3aa: CASSLVPGMETQYF
j_gene: TRBJ2-7; v_gene: TRBV6-1; abundance: .; d_gene: TRBD1; CDR3nt: TGTGCCAGCAGTACGGACAGGGGCGACGAGCAGTACTTC; CDR3aa: CASSTDRGDEQYF
j_gene: TRBJ2-3; v_gene: TRBV6-6; abundance: .; d_gene: TRBD1; CDR3nt: TGTGCCAGCAGGGACAGGATCACAGATACGCAGTATTTT; CDR3aa: CASRDRITDTQYF
j_gene: TRBJ1-6; v_gene: TRBV7-9; abundance: .; d_gene: .; CDR3nt: TGTGCCAGCAGCTTAGAACCAGGGCCTAATTCACCCCTCCACTTT; CDR3aa: CASSLEPGPNSPLHF
j_gene: TRBJ2-7; v_gene: TRBV29-1; abundance: .; d_gene: .; CDR3nt: TGCAGCGTCCCACAGGGAAGGGGGGATAACGAGCAGTACTTC; CDR3aa: CSVPQGRGDNEQYF
j_gene: TRBJ1-3; v_gene: TRBV9; abundance: .; d_gene: .; CDR3nt: TGTGCCAGCAGCGCCCGCCCGGCCAGAAACACCATATATTTT; CDR3aa: CASSARPARNTIYF
j_gene: TRBJ2-7; v_gene: TRBV19; abundance: .; d_gene: .; CDR3nt: TGTGCCAGTAGTCCCCCCGGGACCTCATACGAGCAGTACTTC; CDR3aa: CASSPPGTSYEQYF
j_gene: TRBJ2-7; v_gene: TRBV27; abundance: .; d_gene: TRBD2; CDR3nt: TGTGCCAGCAGCTCCATTGCAACTAGCGTCTCCTACGAGCAGTACTTC; CDR3aa: CASSSIATSVSYEQYF
j_gene: TRBJ2-3; v_gene: TRBV2; abundance: .; d_gene: .; CDR3nt: TGTGCCAGCAGCATGGCGGGAAGCACAGATACGCAGTATTTT; CDR3aa: CASSMAGSTDTQYF
j_gene: TRBJ2-1; v_gene: TRBV5-1; abundance: .; d_gene: .; CDR3nt: TGCGCCAGCAGCTTGGGGGCAGCGAACTTCAATGAGCAGTTCTTC; CDR3aa: CASSLGAANFNEQFF
j_gene: TRBJ1-4; v_gene: TRBV11-2; abundance: .; d_gene: .; CDR3nt: TGTGCCAGCACCCGGGGGGGGCCCCTGGCGACTAATGAAAAACTGTTTTTT; CDR3aa: CASTRGGPLATNEKLFF
j_gene: TRBJ2-2; v_gene: TRBV2; abundance: .; d_gene: .; CDR3nt: TGTGCCAGCAGTGAAACCGGGTCCGGGCATACCGGGGAGCTGTTTTTT; CDR3aa: CASSETGSGHTGELFF
j_gene: TRBJ1-1; v_gene: TRBV9; abundance: .; d_gene: .; CDR3nt: TGTGCCAGCAGCGTAGTTGGGGGCTCAGCTTTCTTT; CDR3aa: CASSVVGGSAFF
j_gene: TRBJ1-1; v_gene: TRBV27; abundance: .; d_gene: .; CDR3nt: TGTGCCAGCAGTTTTGTATATCGGGGGTGGACTGAAGCTTTCTTT; CDR3aa: CASSFVYRGWTEAFF
j_gene: TRBJ1-1; v_gene: TRBV11-2; abundance: .; d_gene: .; CDR3nt: TGTGCCAGCAGCCCCTTCTCCGGGCTGGAGAACACTGAAGCTTTCTTT; CDR3aa: CASSPFSGLENTEAFF
j_gene: TRBJ1-1; v_gene: TRBV5-1; abundance: .; d_gene: TRBD1; CDR3nt: TGCGCCAGCAGCTCTGGACAGGGGAACACTGAAGCTTTCTTT; CDR3aa: CASSSGQGNTEAFF
j_gene: TRBJ1-1; v_gene: TRBV11-2; abundance: .; d_gene: .; CDR3nt: TGTGCCAGCAGCTTAGATGGGGCAGGTCGGACTGAAGCTTTCTTT; CDR3aa: CASSLDGAGRTEAFF
j_gene: TRBJ2-5; v_gene: TRBV10-2; abundance: .; d_gene: .; CDR3nt: TGCGCCAGCAGTGAAGGATGGGAACAAGAGACCCAGTACTTC; CDR3aa: CASSEGWEQETQYF
j_gene: TRBJ1-5; v_gene: TRBV7-2; abundance: .; d_gene: .; CDR3nt: TGTGCCAGCAGCGTCGGCAATCAGCCCCAGCATTTT; CDR3aa: CASSVGNQPQHF
j_gene: TRBJ2-1; v_gene: TRBV5-1; abundance: .; d_gene: TRBD2; CDR3nt: TGCGCCAGCAGCTCGAGCGGGACCGACAATGAGCAGTTCTTC; CDR3aa: CASSSSGTDNEQFF
j_gene: TRBJ2-5; v_gene: TRBV18; abundance: .; d_gene: .; CDR3nt: TGTGCCAGCTCACCACCGACAGGTTGGGAGACCCAGTACTTC; CDR3aa: CASSPPTGWETQYF
j_gene: TRBJ2-2; v_gene: TRBV12-5; abundance: .; d_gene: TRBD2; CDR3nt: TGTGCTAGTGGTTTGGGACTAGCGGGCACCGGGGAGCTGTTTTTT; CDR3aa: CASGLGLAGTGELFF
j_gene: TRBJ1-1; v_gene: TRBV11-2; abundance: .; d_gene: .; CDR3nt: TGTGCCAGCAGCTTAATTTCGGGGTTAGGCGCTTTCTTT; CDR3aa: CASSLISGLGAFF
j_gene: TRBJ2-5; v_gene: TRBV2; abundance: .; d_gene: .; CDR3nt: TGTGCCAGCAGTGAAGCGGGGGCCTCCGGGGAGACCCAGTACTTC; CDR3aa: CASSEAGASGETQYF
j_gene: TRBJ2-7; v_gene: TRBV6-5; abundance: once; d_gene: TRBD2; CDR3nt: TGTGCCAGCAGCTGGACTAGCGGGAGCTACGAGCAGTACTTC; CDR3aa: CASSWTSGSYEQYF
j_gene: TRBJ1-3; v_gene: TRBV28; abundance: .; d_gene: .; CDR3nt: TGTGCCAGCACCCATGGTCAGGGCCTCTCTGGAAACACCATATATTTT; CDR3aa: CASTHGQGLSGNTIYF
j_gene: TRBJ1-2; v_gene: TRBV28; abundance: .; d_gene: .; CDR3nt: TGTGCCGGAGGCAGGGGTAGGAACTATGGCTACACCTTC; CDR3aa: CAGGRGRNYGYTF
j_gene: TRBJ2-3; v_gene: TRBV9; abundance: .; d_gene: .; CDR3nt: TGTGCCAGCAGCGTATTTGGATTCGGAGGAGACGGGCAGGGAGATACGCAGTATTTT; CDR3aa: CASSVFGFGGDGQGDTQYF
j_gene: TRBJ2-2; v_gene: TRBV27; abundance: .; d_gene: .; CDR3nt: TGTGCCAGCAGTTCCCCCGGATTTAACACCGGGGAGCTGTTTTTT; CDR3aa: CASSSPGFNTGELFF
j_gene: TRBJ2-2; v_gene: TRBV2; abundance: .; d_gene: TRBD2; CDR3nt: TGTGCCAGCAGTGAAGGCGGGAGGACCGGGGAGCTGTTTTTT; CDR3aa: CASSEGGRTGELFF
j_gene: TRBJ2-7; v_gene: TRBV28; abundance: .; d_gene: TRBD1; CDR3nt: TGTGCCAGCAGTTCCAGGACAGGGGGCCCCTACGAGCAGTACTTC; CDR3aa: CASSSRTGGPYEQYF